This entry lists 5 T cell receptor beta chains sequenced from one sample in a study of blood T cell repertoires in COVID-19 (dated by TCRdb to between 2020 and 2021). Library preparation employed the immunoSEQ multiplex PCR assay. Entries here come from immuneACCESS through TCRdb and include only in-frame sequences with V and J called. Some clones fail to appear in such tables; in the studies checked, an unresolved V gene covers under half of the shortfall, and the cause of the remainder is unknown. This sample comprises about 180,000 clones, roughly 89% of them detected only once. Under 2.5% of the sample rests with the top ten. The specimen was PBMCs or T cells enriched from blood (not recorded which). The receptors were sampled from a woman in her 40s with acute COVID-19.

This clone was counted a single time. This sequence joins TRBV11-2 and TRBJ1-2; D unclear. The CDR3 has 12 amino acids. Per germline, CDR1 SGHAT and CDR2 FQNNGV. Trimming removed 5 bases from V and 8 bases from J, with 12 bases in between. DNA of the CDR3: TGTGCCAGCAGCCCCGGTTCTGCAGGCTACACCTTC. Translation: CASSPGSAGYTF. Combining the CDR3 with reference TRBV11-2 and TRBJ1-2 gives the whole variable domain EAGVAQSPRYKIIEKRQSVAFWCNPISGHATLYWYQQILGQGPKLLIQFQNNGVVDDSQLPKDRFSAERLKGVDSTLKIQPAKLEDSAVYLCASSPGSAGYTFGSGTRLTVV.

V and J are TRBV9 and TRBJ1-3; TRBD1 might be the D (5 bases). V was shortened by 4 bases and J by 1 base, with 15 bases between the two germline ends. This CDR3 is 16 amino acids long. CDR1 and CDR2 (germline): SGDLS, YYNGEE. CDR3 bases: TGTGCCAGCAGCACTACAGGAATTACGTCTGGAAACACCATATATTTT. This gives the protein CASSTTGITSGNTIYF.

This chain connects TRBV7-9 to TRBJ1-6; 7 bases line up with TRBD1. V lost 5 bases and J lost 7; bases outside the gene matches: 8. This CDR3 is built from 15 residues. Germline loops: CDR1 SEHNR, CDR2 FQNEAQ (reference sequence). The CDR3 DNA is TGTGCCAGCAGCCCTCAGGGGGTAGGCAATTCACCCCTCCACTTT. Amino acids: CASSPQGVGNSPLHF. Full variable domain (rest looked up from reference TRBV7-9 and TRBJ1-6): DTGVSQNPRHKITKRGQNVTFRCDPISEHNRLYWYRQTLGQGPEFLTYFQNEAQLEKSRLLSDRFSAERPKGSFSTLEIQRTEQGDSAMYLCASSPQGVGNSPLHFGNGTRLTVT.

V is TRBV13 and J is TRBJ1-3; 8 bases are shared with TRBD1. Per the germline V gene, CDR1 is PRHDT and CDR2 is FYEKMQ (reference sequence). The CDR3 has 15 residues. J was trimmed by 2 bases and V by 6 bases; bases with no gene match: 6. The CDR3 loop reads CASRESGGPGNTIYF. CDR3 nucleotide sequence: TGTGCCAGCAGAGAATCAGGGGGCCCTGGAAACACCATATATTTT. Variable domain in full (rest from reference TRBV13 and TRBJ1-3): AAGVIQSPRHLIKEKRETATLKCYPIPRHDTVYWYQQGPGQDPQFLISFYEKMQSDKGSIPDRFSAQQFSDYHSELNMSSLELGDSALYFCASRESGGPGNTIYFGEGSWLTVV.

V usage is TRBV15 and J usage is TRBJ2-5; 10 bases agree with TRBD2. The V segment lost 5 bases and the J segment 7 bases; nucleotides outside the gene matches: 7. The germline gives CDR1 LNHNV, CDR2 YYDKDF (reference sequence). The CDR3 runs to 14 residues. The CDR3: CATSLQAGGGTQYF. The CDR3, as DNA: TGTGCCACCAGCCTTCAAGCGGGAGGGGGGACCCAGTACTTC.